Presented here are 23 T cell receptor beta chains from one specimen sequenced in a study of cytomegalovirus exposure and HLA in healthy donors. Primers included in the PCR were 60 Vbeta and 13 Jbeta primers. Profiled with immunoSEQ multiplex PCR; TCRdb holds only in-frame clones, not every one. Of about 140,000 clones listed, about 75% were seen once; the top ten hold 1.5% to 2%. Sequencing was performed on PBMCs. The receptors shown here come from a woman aged 25 to 39 in good health and CMV-seronegative.

This chain connects TRBV10-3 to TRBJ1-5; 8 nucleotides line up with TRBD1. The V gene end was trimmed by 0 bases and the J gene end by 2 bases; junction bases not matched to a gene: 9. The CDR3 sequence is 18 residues long. Germline V gives CDR1 ENHRY, CDR2 SYGVKD. CDR3 amino acids: CAISESLTGAMGNQPQHF. The DNA of the CDR3 is TGTGCCATCAGTGAGTCTTTGACAGGGGCGATGGGCAATCAGCCCCAGCATTTT.

This clone has more than one count but fewer than ten. This chain uses TRBV28 with TRBJ2-3; D is possibly TRBD2 (7 bases). V shed 3 bases and J shed 7 bases, with 11 bases lying between them. The CDR3 has 13 residues. The germline gives CDR1 MDHEN, CDR2 SYDVKM. CDR3 coding DNA: TGTGCCAGCAGTTTTACGGGGGGCCATACGCAGTATTTT. Amino acid sequence: CASSFTGGHTQYF.

The J gene is TRBJ1-6, the V gene TRBV2; the D gene is possibly TRBD1 (5 bases). CDR1 SNHLY and CDR2 FYNNEI come from the germline V gene. This CDR3 region has 11 residues. Trimming stripped 9 bases from V and 10 bases from J, with 10 bases between. The CDR3 DNA is TGTGCCAGTCGGGACTCATCACCCCTCCACTTT. Protein sequence: CASRDSSPLHF.

The chain couples TRBV6-1 to TRBJ2-1, with TRBD2 matching over 11 bases. The CDR3 is 15 residues long. CDR1 is MNHNS, CDR2 SASEGT, per germline. The trim removed 4 bases at V and 10 bases at J, leaving 9 bases unmatched. The DNA of the CDR3 is TGTGCCAGCAGTGGTCGGCTAGCGGGGGGAAGGGAGCAGTTCTTC. Translated: CASSGRLAGGREQFF.

V usage is TRBV10-3 and J usage is TRBJ2-7, with D maybe TRBD1 (6 bases). The germline CDR1 and CDR2 sequences are ENHRY and SYGVKD. Trimming took 10 bases from V and 3 from J, leaving 13 bases between them. The length of the CDR3 is 12 residues. This CDR3 is CATLDRFYEQYV. In nucleotides, the CDR3 is TGTGCCACCTTGGACAGATTCTACGAGCAGTACGTC.

This rearrangement joins TRBV7-3 to TRBJ2-1; maybe TRBD2 (5 bases). V lost 6 bases to trimming and J lost 6 bases, with 18 bases between them. This CDR3 region has 15 residues. Germline CDR1 is SGHTA and CDR2 is FQGTGA. This CDR3 reads CASRLGEGILNEQFF. CDR3 DNA sequence: TGTGCCAGCAGGTTGGGCGAGGGAATTCTCAATGAGCAGTTCTTC.

This clone was picked up a small number of times. This rearrangement joins TRBV18 to TRBJ2-4; a possible D gene is TRBD2 (5 bases). V lost 1 base and J lost 5, with 6 bases in between. CDR1 is KGHSH and CDR2 is LQKENI in the germline V gene. There are 13 residues in the CDR3. The CDR3 DNA follows: TGTGCCAGCTCACCACAGGAGGAAAACATTCAGTACTTC. It specifies CASSPQEENIQYF. Complete variable domain (other parts from reference TRBV18 and TRBJ2-4): NAGVMQNPRHLVRRRGQEARLRCSPMKGHSHVYWYRQLPEEGLKFMVYLQKENIIDESGMPKERFSAEFPKEGPSILRIQQVVRGDSAAYFCASSPQEENIQYFGAGTRLSVL.

CDR3 sequence reads: CASSQALGLAGYSGEQFF. The CDR3 DNA reads as TGTGCCAGCAGCCAAGCCCTTGGACTAGCGGGGTACAGTGGTGAGCAGTTCTTC. The genes are TRBV14 and TRBJ2-1; 12 positions agree with TRBD2. Germline V gene data show CDR1 as SGHDN and CDR2 as FVKESK. J lost 9 bases, V lost 1 base, and 13 bases had no gene match. The CDR3 loop spans 18 amino acids.

The rearrangement links TRBV2 to TRBJ1-1; 9 bases are shared with TRBD1. With V trimmed by 6 bases and J by 5 bases, 4 bases remained unmatched. CDR1 SNHLY and CDR2 FYNNEI come from the germline V gene. This CDR3 contains 13 residues. The CDR3: CASSRGTGTEAFF. Written as DNA, the CDR3 is TGTGCCAGCAGCCGCGGGACAGGGACTGAAGCTTTCTTT. Based on the CDR3 plus reference TRBV2 and TRBJ1-1, the full variable domain is EPEVTQTPSHQVTQMGQEVILRCVPISNHLYFYWYRQILGQKVEFLVSFYNNEISEKSEIFDDQFSVERPDGSNFTLKIRSTKLEDSAMYFCASSRGTGTEAFFGQGTRLTVV.

CDR3 sequence reads: CASSITGDGPQHF. The CDR3 DNA reads TGTGCCAGTAGTATCACAGGTGACGGGCCCCAGCATTTT. The chain combines TRBV19 with TRBJ1-5; a weak D match, TRBD1 (5 bases). Per germline, CDR1 LNHDA and CDR2 SQIVND (reference sequence). The CDR3 has 13 residues. Between the trimmed V and J ends, which lost 3 bases and 9 bases, there was a span of 12 bases. Drawing the rest from reference TRBV19 and TRBJ1-5, the complete variable domain is DGGITQSPKYLFRKEGQNVTLSCEQNLNHDAMYWYRQDPGQGLRLIYYSQIVNDFQKGDIAEGYSVSREKKESFPLTVTSAQKNPTAFYLCASSITGDGPQHFGDGTRLSIL.

V and J are TRBV28 and TRBJ2-3; D is possibly TRBD2 (6 bases). Germline V CDR1 and CDR2: MDHEN, SYDVKM. V lost 7 bases and J lost 0, with 14 bases in between. The CDR3 has 15 amino acids. The CDR3 coding sequence is TGTGCCAGCACCAGGAGGGGATTTAGCACAGATACGCAGTATTTT. This sequence encodes CASTRRGFSTDTQYF.

The genes are TRBV28 and TRBJ1-6; the match to TRBD1 covers 10 bases. The V gene's germline CDR1 is MDHEN and CDR2 SYDVKM. The junction had 9 bases not matched to a gene; V was cut back by 5 bases and J by 5 bases. This CDR3 is 17 amino acids long. The CDR3 spells CASSVLGQGRNNSPLHF. As DNA, the CDR3 is TGTGCCAGCAGTGTACTGGGACAGGGGAGAAATAATTCACCCCTCCACTTT.

Of note for this clone: One junction end disagrees with the germline gene, perhaps due to a read error. The chain combines TRBV6-5 with TRBJ2-7; 7 bases match TRBD2. Germline CDR1 and CDR2: MNHEY and SVGAGI. This CDR3 has 15 residues. The DNA of the CDR3 is TGTGCCAGCAAACCCCCCACTAGCGAAGTCCACGAGCGGTACTTC. It encodes CASKPPTSEVHERYF.

The chain is built from TRBV7-2 and TRBJ2-2; D perhaps matches TRBD1 (6 bases). V was cut by 1 base and J by 5 bases, with 11 bases left in between. The CDR3 is made up of 15 amino acids. Germline CDR1 and CDR2: SGHTA and FQGNSA. The CDR3: CASSLVQGGTGELFF. Here the CDR3 DNA reads TGTGCCAGCAGCTTAGTACAGGGTGGGACCGGGGAGCTGTTTTTT.

This clone was counted a few times. J is TRBJ2-4 and V is TRBV7-2, with 10 bases that match TRBD2. After removal of 1 base from V and 15 bases from J, the junction contained 15 bases not matched to a gene. Germline values: CDR1 SGHTA, CDR2 FQGNSA. This CDR3 has 16 residues. The chain's CDR3 is CASSLDQPGLADFLYF. DNA for the CDR3: TGTGCCAGCAGCTTAGATCAGCCCGGACTAGCGGATTTCTTGTACTTC.

The chain joins TRBV2 to TRBJ2-1; 10 bases are shared with TRBD2. V shed 6 bases, J shed 4 bases, and the junction held 6 bases outside the gene matches. CDR1 and CDR2 (germline): SNHLY, FYNNEI. The CDR3 extends over 15 amino acids. This CDR3 is CASSQTSGQYNEQFF. The CDR3 DNA reads as TGTGCCAGCAGCCAGACTAGCGGGCAATACAATGAGCAGTTCTTC.

V is TRBV28 and J is TRBJ2-7; D is perhaps TRBD1 (5 bases). This CDR3 comprises 14 residues. Germline V gives CDR1 MDHEN, CDR2 SYDVKM. CDR3 amino acids: CASSLTGQTYKQYV. The CDR3 nucleotides are TGTGCCAGCAGTCTAACAGGACAAACCTACAAGCAGTACGTC.

Notes on this clone: The junction departs from the called germline gene at one end, perhaps through a read error. The chain recombines TRBV7-9 with TRBJ2-3, with D perhaps TRBD2 (6 bases). The CDR3 runs to 14 residues. Germline V CDR1 and CDR2: SEHNR, FQNEAQ (reference sequence). The CDR3 reads CSSSRSGGTDTQYF. The CDR3, as DNA: TGTTCCAGCAGCCGGTCGGGGGGCACAGATACGCAGTATTTT.

CDR3 bases: TGTGCCAGCAGCCAAGATGTTGGCAGCGGCACTTCCTACGAGCAGTACTTC. This codes for CASSQDVGSGTSYEQYF. The chain links TRBV4-2 to TRBJ2-7; the D gene is possibly TRBD2 (5 bases). This CDR3 region has 17 residues. Germline CDR1 LGHNA, CDR2 YNFKEQ. V was clipped by 0 bases and J by 1 base, with 16 bases between them.

The chain links TRBV30 to TRBJ2-1, with TRBD2 identical over 7 bases. This CDR3 comprises 15 residues. CDR1 GTSNPN and CDR2 SVGIG come from the germline V gene (reference sequence). V dropped 0 bases and J dropped 0; count of bases not matched to a gene: 2. CDR3 protein: CAWSVAGSSYNEQFF. The CDR3 region has the DNA TGTGCCTGGAGTGTAGCGGGGTCCTCCTACAATGAGCAGTTCTTC.

To note about this clone: The junction shows a germline mismatch at one end, possibly a read error. The rearrangement joins TRBV5-1 to TRBJ1-5; maybe TRBD1 (5 bases). The CDR3 is 15 residues long. Germline V lookup: CDR1 SGHRS, CDR2 YFSETQ. CDR3: CASSLDRGSNQPQHF. CDR3 sequence (DNA): TGCGCCAGCAGTTTGGACCGGGGGAGCAATCAGCCCCAGCATTTT.

This clone was recorded once. The chain carries TRBV19 and TRBJ1-2; maybe TRBD1 (6 bases). The CDR3 is 18 amino acids. V was pared by 6 bases and J by 0 bases, with 23 bases between. CDR1 is LNHDA and CDR2 is SQIVND in the germline V gene (reference sequence). Here the CDR3 reads CASSHPRSYRETNYGYTF. In nucleotides, the CDR3 is TGTGCCAGTAGCCATCCTCGCAGCTACAGGGAAACTAACTATGGCTACACCTTC.

This clone appeared once. The chain is built from TRBV5-1 and TRBJ1-4; D is undetermined. Germline loops: CDR1 SGHRS, CDR2 YFSETQ. CDR3 length: 16 amino acids. Trimming pared 0 bases from V and 0 bases from J, leaving 9 bases between. The CDR3 loop reads CASSLGLGATNEKLFF. The CDR3 DNA follows: TGCGCCAGCAGCTTGGGACTCGGGGCAACTAATGAAAAACTGTTTTTT.